This paragraph covers one TCR beta chain sequence. Its cognate antigen is unknown. This sample was included in a study of early T cells in non-severe SARS-CoV-2 infection. After removal of 6 bases from V and 0 bases from J, the junction contained 2 bases not matched to a gene. The CDR3 length is 14 residues. TCRdb used MiXCR to reprocess the 5' RACE reads, holding one entry per CDR3 protein. This table holds around 26,000 distinct CDR3 sequences, more than 4.5% found once. Regarding the study as a whole: The matching step, a VDJdb search, favored anti-spike CD8 responses and missed private and CD4 specificities.

Material for sequencing was whole blood. This TCR came from an adult who was a healthcare worker with PCR-confirmed SARS-CoV-2 infection or an uninfected control (not recorded which). The rearrangement uses TRBV12-3 or TRBV12-4 and TRBJ2-3, with TRBD2 matching over 8 bases. The CDR3 DNA reads as TGTGCCAGCAGGGAGCGGGGGAGCACAGATACGCAGTATTTT. Encoded protein: CASRERGSTDTQYF.